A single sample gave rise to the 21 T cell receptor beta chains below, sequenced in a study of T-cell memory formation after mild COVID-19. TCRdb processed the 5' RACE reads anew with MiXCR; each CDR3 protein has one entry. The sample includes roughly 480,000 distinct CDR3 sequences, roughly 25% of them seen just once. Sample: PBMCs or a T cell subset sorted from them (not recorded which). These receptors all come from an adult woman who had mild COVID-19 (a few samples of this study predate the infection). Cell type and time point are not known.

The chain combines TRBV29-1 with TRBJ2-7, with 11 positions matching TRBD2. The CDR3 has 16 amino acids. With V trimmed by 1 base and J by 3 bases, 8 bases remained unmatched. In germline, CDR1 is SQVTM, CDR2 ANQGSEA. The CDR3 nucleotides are TGCAGCGTTGAAGGCGGGACGACTAGCGGGAACTACGAGCAGTACTTC. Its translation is CSVEGGTTSGNYEQYF.

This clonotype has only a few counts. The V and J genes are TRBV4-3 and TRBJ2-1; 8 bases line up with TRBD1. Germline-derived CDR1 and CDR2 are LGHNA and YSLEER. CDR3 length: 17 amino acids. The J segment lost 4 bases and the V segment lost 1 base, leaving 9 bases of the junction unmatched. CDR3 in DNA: TGCGCCAGCAGCCAAGGTTTCCAGGGGGCGAGGTACAATGAGCAGTTCTTC. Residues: CASSQGFQGARYNEQFF.

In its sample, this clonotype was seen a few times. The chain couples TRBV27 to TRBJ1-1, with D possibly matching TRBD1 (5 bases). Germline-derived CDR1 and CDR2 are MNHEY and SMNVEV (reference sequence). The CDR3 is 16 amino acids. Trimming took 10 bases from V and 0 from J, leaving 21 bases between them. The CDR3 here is CATYSRSGYMNTEAFF. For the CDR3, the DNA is TGTGCCACCTACTCTAGGTCAGGGTACATGAACACTGAAGCTTTCTTT.

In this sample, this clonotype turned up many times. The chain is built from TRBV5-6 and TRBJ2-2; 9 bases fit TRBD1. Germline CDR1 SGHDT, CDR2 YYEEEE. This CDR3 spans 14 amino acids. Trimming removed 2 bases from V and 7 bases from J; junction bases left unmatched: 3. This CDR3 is CASSLQGASGELFF. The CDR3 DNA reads TGTGCCAGCAGCTTACAGGGGGCTAGCGGGGAGCTGTTTTTT.

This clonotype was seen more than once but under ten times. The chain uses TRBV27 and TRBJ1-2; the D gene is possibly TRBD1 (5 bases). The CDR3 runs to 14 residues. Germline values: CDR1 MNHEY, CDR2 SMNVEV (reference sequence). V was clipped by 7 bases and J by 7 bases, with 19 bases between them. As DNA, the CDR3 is TGTGCCAGCACCCCTGGGGGGTCGCGAGTTGGCTACACCTTC. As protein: CASTPGGSRVGYTF.

The chain's CDR3 is CASTPGRDGTLFF. DNA for the CDR3: TGTGCCAGCACCCCAGGCCGGGACGGGACGCTGTTTTTT. The J gene is TRBJ2-2, the V gene TRBV7-2, with D perhaps assigned TRBD1 or TRBD2 (5 bases each). CDR1 is SGHTA and CDR2 is FQGNSA in the germline V gene. The CDR3 covers 13 residues. Trimming stripped 7 bases from V and 13 bases from J, with 19 bases between.

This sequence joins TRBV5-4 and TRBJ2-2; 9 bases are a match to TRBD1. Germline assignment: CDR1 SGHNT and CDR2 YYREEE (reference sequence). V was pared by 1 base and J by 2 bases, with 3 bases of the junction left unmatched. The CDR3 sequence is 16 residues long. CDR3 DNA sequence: TGTGCCAGCAGCTTGATGGGACAGGGTAACACCGGGGAGCTGTTTTTT. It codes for CASSLMGQGNTGELFF.

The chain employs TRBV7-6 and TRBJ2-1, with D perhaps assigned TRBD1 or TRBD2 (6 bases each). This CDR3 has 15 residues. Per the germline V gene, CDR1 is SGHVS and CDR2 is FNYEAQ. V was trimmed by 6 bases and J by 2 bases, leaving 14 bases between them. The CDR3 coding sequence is TGTGCCAGCAGTACCCTAGGGGGGCCCTACAATGAGCAGTTCTTC. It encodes CASSTLGGPYNEQFF.

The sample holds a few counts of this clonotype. CDR3 residues: CASSHYGQATKTQYF. CDR3 in DNA: TGCGCCAGCAGTCACTATGGACAGGCCACGAAGACCCAGTACTTC. The chain carries TRBV23-1 and TRBJ2-5; TRBD1 aligns across 7 bases. Being an ORF, TRBV23-1 has a function that is uncertain. The ends lost 3 bases at V and 6 bases at J; junction bases unmatched: 10. This CDR3 is built from 15 residues.

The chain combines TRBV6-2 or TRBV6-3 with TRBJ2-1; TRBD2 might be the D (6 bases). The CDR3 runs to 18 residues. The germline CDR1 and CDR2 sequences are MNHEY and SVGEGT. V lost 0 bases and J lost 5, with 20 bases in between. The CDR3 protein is CASSYSIPAGGLHNEQFF. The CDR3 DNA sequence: TGTGCCAGCAGTTACTCGATTCCCGCCGGGGGTTTACACAATGAGCAGTTCTTC.

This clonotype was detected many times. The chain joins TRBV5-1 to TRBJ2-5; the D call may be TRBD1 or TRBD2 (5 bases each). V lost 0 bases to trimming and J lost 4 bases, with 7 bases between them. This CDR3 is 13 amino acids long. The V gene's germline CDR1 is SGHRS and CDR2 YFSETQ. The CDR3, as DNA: TGCGCCAGCAGCTTGGGAGGGACAGAGACCCAGTACTTC. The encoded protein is CASSLGGTETQYF.

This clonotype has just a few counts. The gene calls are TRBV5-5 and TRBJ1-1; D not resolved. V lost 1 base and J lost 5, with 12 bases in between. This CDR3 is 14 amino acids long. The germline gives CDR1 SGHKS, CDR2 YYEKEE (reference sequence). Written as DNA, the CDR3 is TGTGCCAGCAGCTTGCCCGGTTGGGGTACTGAAGCTTTCTTT. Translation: CASSLPGWGTEAFF.

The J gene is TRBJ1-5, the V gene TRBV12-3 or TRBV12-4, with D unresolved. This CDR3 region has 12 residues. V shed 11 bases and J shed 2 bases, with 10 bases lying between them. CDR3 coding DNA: TGTGCCTCGGGCAGTGGCAATCAGCCCCAGCATTTT. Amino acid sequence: CASGSGNQPQHF.

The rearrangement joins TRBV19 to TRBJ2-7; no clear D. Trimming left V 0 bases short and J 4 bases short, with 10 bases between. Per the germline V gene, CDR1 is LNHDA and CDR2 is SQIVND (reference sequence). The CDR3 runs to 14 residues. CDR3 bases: TGTGCCAGTAGTATAGAAGGATTTTCGTACGAGCAGTACTTC. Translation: CASSIEGFSYEQYF. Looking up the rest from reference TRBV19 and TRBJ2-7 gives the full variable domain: DGGITQSPKYLFRKEGQNVTLSCEQNLNHDAMYWYRQDPGQGLRLIYYSQIVNDFQKGDIAEGYSVSREKKESFPLTVTSAQKNPTAFYLCASSIEGFSYEQYFGPGTRLTVT.

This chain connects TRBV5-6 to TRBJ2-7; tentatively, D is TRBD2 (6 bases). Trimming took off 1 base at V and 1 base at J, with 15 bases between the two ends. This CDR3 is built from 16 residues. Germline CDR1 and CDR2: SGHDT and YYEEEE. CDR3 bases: TGTGCCAGCAGCTTGTGGATAGGCGGGGAGTCCTACGAGCAGTACTTC. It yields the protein CASSLWIGGESYEQYF. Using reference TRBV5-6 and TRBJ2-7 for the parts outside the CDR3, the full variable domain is DAGVTQSPTHLIKTRGQQVTLRCSPKSGHDTVSWYQQALGQGPQFIFQYYEEEERQRGNFPDRFSGHQFPNYSSELNVNALLLGDSALYLCASSLWIGGESYEQYFGPGTRLTVT.

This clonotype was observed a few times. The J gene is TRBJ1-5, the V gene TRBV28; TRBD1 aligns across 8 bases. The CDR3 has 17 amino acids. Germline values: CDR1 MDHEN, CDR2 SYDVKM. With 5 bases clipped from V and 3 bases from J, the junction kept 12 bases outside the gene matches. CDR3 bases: TGTGCCAGCAGTACGGACAGGGACCTAAGGACCAATCAGCCCCAGCATTTT. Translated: CASSTDRDLRTNQPQHF.

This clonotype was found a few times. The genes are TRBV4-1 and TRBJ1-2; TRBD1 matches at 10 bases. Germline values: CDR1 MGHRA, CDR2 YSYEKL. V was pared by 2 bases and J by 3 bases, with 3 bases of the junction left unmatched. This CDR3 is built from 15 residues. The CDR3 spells CASSQPGQGYYGYTF. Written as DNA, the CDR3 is TGCGCCAGCAGCCAACCGGGACAGGGGTACTATGGCTACACCTTC.

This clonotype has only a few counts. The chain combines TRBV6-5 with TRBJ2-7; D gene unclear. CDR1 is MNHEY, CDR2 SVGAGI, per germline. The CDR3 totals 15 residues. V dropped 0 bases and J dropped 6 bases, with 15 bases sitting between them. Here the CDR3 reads CASSYSSAVYGEQYF. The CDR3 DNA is TGTGCCAGCAGTTACTCGAGTGCGGTCTACGGCGAGCAGTACTTC.

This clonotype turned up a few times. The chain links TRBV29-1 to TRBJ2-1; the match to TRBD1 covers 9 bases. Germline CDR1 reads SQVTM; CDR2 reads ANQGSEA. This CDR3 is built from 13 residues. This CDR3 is CGGPGTGRNEQFF. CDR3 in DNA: TGCGGAGGACCCGGGACAGGGCGGAATGAGCAGTTCTTC.

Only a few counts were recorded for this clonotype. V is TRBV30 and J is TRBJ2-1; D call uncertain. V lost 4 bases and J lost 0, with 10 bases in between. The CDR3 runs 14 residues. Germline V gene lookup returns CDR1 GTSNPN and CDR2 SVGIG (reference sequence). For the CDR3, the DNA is TGTGCCTGGATTGCCTCAAGCTCCTACAATGAGCAGTTCTTC. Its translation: CAWIASSSYNEQFF.

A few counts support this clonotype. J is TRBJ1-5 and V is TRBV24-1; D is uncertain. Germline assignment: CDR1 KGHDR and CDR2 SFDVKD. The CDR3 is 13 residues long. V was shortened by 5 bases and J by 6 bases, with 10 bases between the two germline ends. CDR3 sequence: CATSGGEGQPQHF. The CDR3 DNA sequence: TGTGCCACCAGTGGCGGGGAAGGTCAGCCCCAGCATTTT.